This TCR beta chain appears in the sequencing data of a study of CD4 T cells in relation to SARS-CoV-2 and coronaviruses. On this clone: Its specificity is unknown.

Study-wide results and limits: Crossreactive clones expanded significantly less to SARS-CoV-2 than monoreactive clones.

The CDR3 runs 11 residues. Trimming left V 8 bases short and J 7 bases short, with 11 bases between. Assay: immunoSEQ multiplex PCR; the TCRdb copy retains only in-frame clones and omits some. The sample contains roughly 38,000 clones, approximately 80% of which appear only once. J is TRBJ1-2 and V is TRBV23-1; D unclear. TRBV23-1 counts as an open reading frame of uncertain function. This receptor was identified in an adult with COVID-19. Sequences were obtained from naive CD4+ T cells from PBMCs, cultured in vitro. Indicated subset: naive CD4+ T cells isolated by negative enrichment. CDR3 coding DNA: TGCGCCAGCTCCCCGGGGTGTGGCTACACCTTC. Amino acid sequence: CASSPGCGYTF.